This TCR beta chain was obtained from a study of CD8+CD57+ T cells in acquired aplastic anemia. Per the germline V gene, CDR1 is SGHRS and CDR2 is YFSETQ. CDR3 length: 14 amino acids. Unmatched junction bases numbered 6, after V lost 3 bases and J lost 6 bases. Findings and caveats of the study: Found in both controls and patients were around 29 CD8+ CDR3 sequences.

The sequenced patients had an expansion of CD8+CD57+ cells seen by flow cytometry. About this clonotype itself: Its specificity is not known.

Template material for TCR beta VDJ and CDR3 profiling consisted of genomic DNA. TCRdb reprocessed the reads via MiXCR and lists one record per CDR3 protein. This repertoire shows 150,000 to 200,000 distinct CDR3 sequences, roughly half found once; its top ten account for about 9.5%. The clonotype comes from a human donor with aplastic anemia. This chain uses TRBV5-1 with TRBJ2-3, with 8 bases identical to TRBD2. Sequenced: sorted CD4+, CD8+, or CD8+CD57+ T cells (not recorded which) from PBMCs. CDR3: CASSSGTRSDTQYF. The CDR3 DNA follows: TGCGCCAGCAGCTCCGGGACTAGATCCGATACGCAGTATTTT.